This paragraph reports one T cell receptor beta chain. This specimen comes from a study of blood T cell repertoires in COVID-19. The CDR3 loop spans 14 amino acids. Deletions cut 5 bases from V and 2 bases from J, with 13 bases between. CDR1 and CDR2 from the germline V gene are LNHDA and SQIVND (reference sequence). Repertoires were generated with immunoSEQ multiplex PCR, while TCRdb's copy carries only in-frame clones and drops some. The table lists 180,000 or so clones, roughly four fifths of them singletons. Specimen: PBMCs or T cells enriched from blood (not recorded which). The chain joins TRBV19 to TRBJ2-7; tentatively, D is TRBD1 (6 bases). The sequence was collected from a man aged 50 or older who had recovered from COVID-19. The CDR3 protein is CASSHPGQTYEQYF. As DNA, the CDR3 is TGTGCCAGTAGTCACCCCGGACAGACCTACGAGCAGTACTTC.